This T cell receptor (beta chain) was identified during a study of early T cells in non-severe SARS-CoV-2 infection. About the research overall: Sequenced bulk RNA came from whole blood that was unsorted, and chains were unpaired. Findings and caveats of the study: In VDJdb matching, anti-spike CD8 responses were favored while private and CD4 specificities went missing.

Unique molecular identifiers (one per individual cDNA molecule) were attached. TCRdb reanalysed the 5' RACE reads using MiXCR and keeps one entry per CDR3 protein. The sample contains about 88,000 distinct CDR3 sequences, approximately 15% of which appear only once. V was trimmed by 4 bases and J by 2 bases, leaving 9 bases between them. Germline V lookup: CDR1 LNHNV, CDR2 YYDKDF (reference sequence). This CDR3 is built from 13 residues. A remark on this clonotype: The antigen remains unidentified. Since a much larger clone is just one base distant, this may be a read error.

The chain employs TRBV15 and TRBJ2-7; D ambiguous. The clonotype was recovered from an adult who was a healthcare worker with PCR-confirmed SARS-CoV-2 infection or an uninfected control (not recorded which). Sequencing was done on a sample of whole blood. CDR3 in DNA: TGTGCCACCAGCAAGGGATGGCCCTACGAGCAGTACTTC. Translated: CATSKGWPYEQYF. The whole variable domain, filled in from reference TRBV15 and TRBJ2-7, reads DAMVIQNPRYQVTQFGKPVTLSCSQTLNHNVMYWYQQKSSQAPKLLFHYYDKDFNNEADTPDNFQSRRPNTSFCFLDIRSPGLGDTAMYLCATSKGWPYEQYFGPGTRLTVT.